The T cell receptor beta chain under discussion was sequenced for a study of a mutant IDH1 vaccine in newly diagnosed glioma (dated by TCRdb to the early 2020s). Study-level background: Vaccination began 4-6 weeks after radiotherapy alone, or alongside temozolomide cycles in the chemotherapy-containing groups. Of the roughly 34 treated patients, about 60% were male and around 40% were female, and the mean age was approximately 40 years. Prior to enrollment, standard therapy consisting of radiotherapy alone, temozolomide alone, or radiochemotherapy with temozolomide had been administered to patients, with the combination being received by most patients. The week-35 safety follow-up was designated visit V12, and the week-47 end of study was designated visit V13. Six visits were used for peripheral blood collection: V03 (baseline), V05, V07, V10, V12 and V13. Longitudinal TCRB deep sequencing was done for about two dozen treated patients, wherever samples were available for exploratory analyses.

The intended sense of this specimen's time point label: week 47, end of study. Each vaccine dose, consisting of 300 ug of a 20-mer mutant IDH1 peptide in Montanide, was administered subcutaneously with topical imiquimod. Eight vaccinations were administered to patients in weeks 1, 3, 5, 7, 11, 15, 19 and 23, corresponding to visits V03 through V10. All donors had newly diagnosed IDH1-mutant astrocytomas of WHO grade 3 or 4 that showed loss of nuclear ATRX. The samples were drawn from NOA16, a multicentre, single-arm, open-label phase I trial in Germany that tested a mutant IDH1 peptide vaccine in humans for the first time. Genomic DNA for TCRB sequencing was extracted from EDTA blood using the DNeasy Blood and Tissue Kit. V is cut by 3 bases and J by 6 bases, and the space between the germline ends is 23 bases. From a lookup of the germline V gene (reference sequence), CDR1 and CDR2 are GTSNPN and SVGIG. The CDR3 runs 16 residues from the cysteine to the phenylalanine. CDR3 DNA is the only sequence kept; it has 48 bases, read in frame from the first base.

The study at large found these results: The authors stated that sample limitations prevented analyses of patient blood samples from being reproduced. Selection of PBMC samples for TCRB deep sequencing was based on availability. No apparent relationship was observed between pseudoprogression and alterations in the top peripheral T cell clonotypes detected by TCRB sequencing. Vaccine-induced immune responses across multiple MHC alleles were detected in 80% to 95% of patients.

The library was made by the immunoSEQ multiplex PCR assay. Following the manufacturer's protocol, the hsTCRB Kit was used to amplify rearranged TCR beta chain sequences. An Illumina MiSeq was used to sequence the TCRB libraries. As for the authors' bioinformatics: Demultiplexing, trimming and gene mapping were performed with the kit vendor's proprietary platform. TCRdb carries this immuneACCESS record with in-frame sequences only. Its versions omit some clonotypes, under half of them owing to an unresolved V gene in the studies checked, with the rest unexplained. Clone size and V and J calls were adopted from that table, with D and trimming inferred from the DNA. In this sample the table shows over 30,000 clones, about 93% of which occur a single time. The ten largest clones capture 5% to 6% of the sample. Notes on this clone: Its antigen remains undetermined. Base qualities are not at hand, and no much larger clone is one base apart.

The TCR was taken from a woman in her forties with glioma. The rearrangement combines TRBV30 with TRBJ1-2; the D gene is perhaps TRBD1, from 6 matching bases. Specimen: PBMCs, collected from a glioma patient whose treatment included an IDH1 peptide vaccine. In nucleotides, the sequence is TGTGCCTGGAGGATCTTGTGGGGACATCAGAAGCATGGCTACACCTTC. Its translation reads: CAWRILWGHQKHGYTF.